Presented here are 27 T cell receptor beta chains from one specimen sequenced in a study of blood T cell repertoires in COVID-19. The protocol was immunoSEQ multiplex PCR, while the TCRdb copy is restricted to in-frame clones and leaves out a portion. The sample lists approximately 270,000 clones; roughly four fifths were seen once. The material sequenced was peripheral blood. The receptors stem from an elderly man with acute or convalescent COVID-19.

The CDR3 DNA is TGTGCCAGCAGCCCAGCGGGGGCTAACACCGGGGAGCTGTTTTTT. Translating it yields CASSPAGANTGELFF. This sequence joins TRBV4-2 and TRBJ2-2; 8 bases are shared with TRBD2. This CDR3 has 15 residues. The germline V gene encodes CDR1 LGHNA and CDR2 YNFKEQ. V lost 4 bases to trimming and J lost 2 bases; unmatched junction nucleotides: 3.

Only a few counts were recorded for this clone. The V gene is TRBV18, the J gene TRBJ2-2; D possibly corresponds to TRBD1 (5 bases). Trimming removed 2 bases from V and 4 bases from J, with 8 bases in between. The CDR3 sequence is 14 residues long. Germline lookup yields CDR1 KGHSH and CDR2 LQKENI. The CDR3 DNA reads as TGTGCCAGCTCACCATTTACAGGCACCGGGGAGCTGTTTTTT. Translating gives CASSPFTGTGELFF.

The CDR3 DNA sequence: TGCAGCGTATCCCCCGGGACAGGGAACAATCAGCCCCAGCATTTT. Its protein is CSVSPGTGNNQPQHF. The genes are TRBV29-1 and TRBJ1-5, with TRBD1 matching over 9 bases. The CDR3 totals 15 residues. Germline-derived CDR1 and CDR2 are SQVTM and ANQGSEA. The V gene end was trimmed by 6 bases and the J gene end by 3 bases; junction bases not matched to a gene: 9.

CDR3: CAIKGQGDEKLFF. The CDR3, as DNA: TGTGCCATCAAGGGACAGGGTGATGAAAAACTGTTTTTT. The J gene is TRBJ1-4, the V gene TRBV10-3, with TRBD1 identical over 9 bases. The germline gives CDR1 ENHRY, CDR2 SYGVKD. The CDR3 contains 13 residues. Unmatched junction bases numbered 3, after V lost 7 bases and J lost 6 bases.

The CDR3 reads CASSGSGGRYTEAFF. As DNA, the CDR3 is TGCGCCAGCAGCGGATCAGGGGGCAGGTACACTGAAGCTTTCTTT. This chain joins TRBV5-1 and TRBJ1-1, with 8 bases that match TRBD1. Unmatched junction bases numbered 8, after V lost 4 bases and J lost 3 bases. CDR3 size: 15 residues. From germline, CDR1 is SGHRS and CDR2 YFSETQ.

This clone appeared once. Here the CDR3 reads CASRPTGPQPQHF. The CDR3 DNA follows: TGTGCCAGCAGACCGACAGGGCCTCAGCCCCAGCATTTT. The rearrangement uses TRBV28 and TRBJ1-5, with 7 bases that match TRBD1. The V segment lost 6 bases and the J segment 6 bases; nucleotides outside the gene matches: 5. Germline lookup yields CDR1 MDHEN and CDR2 SYDVKM. The CDR3 totals 13 residues.

The V gene is TRBV7-2, the J gene TRBJ2-4; tentative D call: TRBD2 (7 bases). V lost 4 bases and J lost 0, with 13 bases in between. Looked up from germline, CDR1 is SGHTA and CDR2 is FQGNSA. CDR3 length equals 16 residues. CDR3 residues: CASSSTGGAAKNIQYF. In DNA form, the CDR3 reads TGTGCCAGCAGCTCAACGGGGGGCGCAGCCAAAAACATTCAGTACTTC.

Here the CDR3 reads CASSKDNRGLCGYTF. The DNA of the CDR3 is TGTGCCAGCAGCAAAGACAACAGGGGACTTTGTGGCTACACCTTC. The chain carries TRBV21-1 and TRBJ1-2; the table assigns TRBD1, which was not confirmed against the DNA. TRBV21-1 is reported as a pseudogene. This CDR3 is built from 15 residues.

The V call is TRBV5-1, the J call TRBJ2-2; no definite D call. This CDR3 has 13 residues. V was trimmed by 0 bases and J by 5 bases, leaving 5 bases between them. Germline values: CDR1 SGHRS, CDR2 YFSETQ. The CDR3 coding sequence is TGCGCCAGCAGCTTGGTTGTAACCGGGGAGCTGTTTTTT. It specifies CASSLVVTGELFF.

This chain links TRBV25-1 with TRBJ2-2; 8 nucleotides agree with TRBD1. V lost 6 bases and J lost 4; bases outside the gene matches: 4. Germline V gene lookup returns CDR1 MGHDK and CDR2 SYGVNS. The CDR3 length is 14 residues. CDR3 in DNA: TGTGCCAGCAGCAAGACAGGGGTCACCGGGGAGCTGTTTTTT. This codes for CASSKTGVTGELFF.

V usage is TRBV18 and J usage is TRBJ1-1; no clear D gene. Germline V gene lookup returns CDR1 KGHSH and CDR2 LQKENI. Trimming pared 4 bases from V and 4 bases from J, leaving 19 bases between. The CDR3 spans 16 residues. CDR3: CASSLLSDVTGTEAFF. DNA for the CDR3: TGTGCCAGCTCACTTCTCTCAGATGTGACGGGCACTGAAGCTTTCTTT.

The J gene is TRBJ2-2, the V gene TRBV3-1 (or the pseudogene TRBV3-2); TRBD1 is a possible D gene (5 bases). CDR1 and CDR2 from the germline V gene are LGHDT and YNNKEL (reference sequence). The CDR3 consists of 13 residues. V was shortened by 6 bases and J by 6 bases, with 11 bases between the two germline ends. The CDR3 DNA sequence: TGTGCCAGCAGGAGCAGGGTCGCCGGGGAGCTGTTTTTT. Translated, it gives CASRSRVAGELFF.

This clone was counted between two and nine times. The chain has TRBV19 and TRBJ1-5; 9 bases match TRBD1. This CDR3 has 15 amino acids. CDR1 is LNHDA and CDR2 is SQIVND in the germline V gene (reference sequence). The V segment lost 5 bases and the J segment 6 bases; nucleotides outside the gene matches: 8. This CDR3 reads CASSQATGGRQPQHF. The CDR3 DNA follows: TGTGCCAGTAGTCAGGCGACAGGGGGACGTCAGCCCCAGCATTTT.

This clone was seen a handful of times. The CDR3 loop reads CASSEYFPRPGMTYNSPLHF. The CDR3 DNA reads TGTGCCAGCAGTGAATACTTCCCCCGGCCAGGGATGACCTATAATTCACCCCTCCACTTT. The rearrangement links TRBV6-1 to TRBJ1-6, with D possibly TRBD1 on 5 matching bases. Germline V gene sequence: CDR1 MNHNS, CDR2 SASEGT. Trimming cost V 2 bases and J 2 bases, with 22 bases left between them. CDR3 length equals 20 residues.

CDR3 loop: CASSAPPPGYGSPLHF. The CDR3 DNA reads TGTGCCAGCAGTGCCCCCCCTCCAGGTTACGGTTCACCCCTCCACTTT. The chain joins TRBV6-1 to TRBJ1-6; D gene ambiguous. Deletions cut 4 bases from V and 9 bases from J, with 19 bases between. The CDR3 is made up of 16 amino acids. Germline V gene lookup returns CDR1 MNHNS and CDR2 SASEGT.

The chain has TRBV25-1 and TRBJ2-7; weak D call: TRBD2 (5 bases). V was shortened by 10 bases and J by 0 bases, with 13 bases between the two germline ends. Germline lookup yields CDR1 MGHDK and CDR2 SYGVNS. The CDR3 is made up of 13 amino acids. CDR3 loop: CAIGLWSSYEQYF. As DNA, the CDR3 is TGTGCCATCGGACTTTGGAGCTCCTACGAGCAGTACTTC.

This clone is a singleton in its sample. The rearrangement links TRBV25-1 to TRBJ2-1, with D possibly matching TRBD1 (5 bases). Deletions cut 8 bases from V and 7 bases from J, with 21 bases between. The germline gives CDR1 MGHDK, CDR2 SYGVNS. The CDR3 runs 15 residues. CDR3: CASGAQTVLRNEQFF. CDR3 bases: TGTGCCAGCGGAGCACAGACAGTCCTCAGGAATGAGCAGTTCTTC. Looking up the rest from reference TRBV25-1 and TRBJ2-1 gives the full variable domain: EADIYQTPRYLVIGTGKKITLECSQTMGHDKMYWYQQDPGMELHLIHYSYGVNSTEKGDLSSESTVSRIRTEHFPLTLESARPSHTSQYLCASGAQTVLRNEQFFGPGTRLTVL.

V is TRBV29-1 and J is TRBJ2-1; 8 nucleotides match TRBD1. This CDR3 spans 13 amino acids. Germline V gene lookup returns CDR1 SQVTM and CDR2 ANQGSEA. The V segment lost 6 bases and the J segment 3 bases; nucleotides outside the gene matches: 4. The CDR3 sequence is CSVGQVNYNEQFF. DNA for the CDR3: TGCAGCGTGGGACAGGTAAACTACAATGAGCAGTTCTTC.

This clone was detected a few times. The gene calls are TRBV6-4 and TRBJ1-1; no definite D call. V was trimmed by 5 bases and J by 1 base, leaving 8 bases between them. The length of the CDR3 is 13 residues. Per the germline V gene, CDR1 is MRHNA and CDR2 is SNTAGT. CDR3: CASSKTRNTEAFF. CDR3 bases: TGTGCCAGCAGTAAAACGCGGAACACTGAAGCTTTCTTT.

V usage is TRBV18 and J usage is TRBJ2-5; the match to TRBD2 covers 8 bases. The germline gives CDR1 KGHSH, CDR2 LQKENI. V shed 2 bases and J 4 bases; nucleotides not matched to a gene: 9. The CDR3 length is 16 residues. CDR3: CASSPRYSGSSETQYF. As DNA, the CDR3 is TGTGCCAGCTCACCAAGATACAGCGGGAGTTCAGAGACCCAGTACTTC.

The chain employs TRBV6-1 and TRBJ1-2; tentatively, D is TRBD1 (5 bases). V was trimmed by 2 bases and J by 5 bases, leaving 15 bases between them. Germline CDR1 and CDR2: MNHNS and SASEGT. The CDR3 spans 15 residues. The CDR3 coding sequence is TGTGCCAGCAGTGAACTAAGGGAGGGGAGGTATGGCTACACCTTC. Amino acid sequence: CASSELREGRYGYTF.

The chain has TRBV6-2 or TRBV6-3 and TRBJ1-1; the match to TRBD1 covers 8 bases. The CDR3 is 16 amino acids. Germline CDR1 is MNHEY and CDR2 is SVGEGT. Trimming removed 4 bases from V and 1 base from J; junction bases left unmatched: 8. This chain's CDR3 is CASSSDRGKGNTEAFF. CDR3 bases: TGTGCCAGCAGTTCAGACAGGGGAAAGGGGAACACTGAAGCTTTCTTT.

The rearrangement links TRBV3-1 (or the pseudogene TRBV3-2) to TRBJ2-7, with D unclear. Germline-derived CDR1 and CDR2 are LGHDT and YNNKEL (reference sequence). V lost 1 base to trimming and J lost 2 bases, with 9 bases between them. The CDR3 runs 14 residues. CDR3 in amino acids: CASSQGPFAYEQYF. The CDR3, as DNA: TGTGCCAGCAGCCAAGGGCCTTTTGCCTACGAGCAGTACTTC.

The chain links TRBV5-1 to TRBJ2-7; 8 bases agree with TRBD1. CDR1 and CDR2 from the germline V gene are SGHRS and YFSETQ. V lost 0 bases, J lost 3 bases, and 2 bases stayed unmatched. This CDR3 spans 14 amino acids. For the CDR3, the DNA is TGCGCCAGCAGCTTGGTACAGGGGGGCTACGAGCAGTACTTC. This encodes CASSLVQGGYEQYF.

A few counts support this clone. The CDR3 bases are TGTGCCAGCACGAGACAGGGGGCCTATTCACCCCTCCACTTT. Translated: CASTRQGAYSPLHF. The gene calls are TRBV28 and TRBJ1-6, with TRBD1 identical over 10 bases. The CDR3 is 14 amino acids. V trimming: 7 bases; J trimming: 8 bases; junction bases outside the gene matches: 5. Germline V gene data show CDR1 as MDHEN and CDR2 as SYDVKM.

The chain recombines TRBV30 with TRBJ2-2; 11 bases are a match to TRBD2. Trimming at V came to 3 bases and at J to 3 bases, leaving 12 bases not matched to a gene. This CDR3 has 18 residues. Germline CDR1 and CDR2: GTSNPN and SVGIG (reference sequence). CDR3 protein: CAWRGYLAGGPDTGELFF. The DNA for the CDR3 is TGTGCCTGGAGAGGTTATTTAGCGGGAGGGCCCGACACCGGGGAGCTGTTTTTT.

The rearrangement joins TRBV21-1 to TRBJ2-1; the table calls TRBD1, which could not be checked here. TRBV21-1 constitutes a pseudogene. This CDR3 has 15 amino acids. The CDR3 DNA reads TGTGCCAGCAGCAAAGACAGGACAGGAAACAATGAGCAGTTCTTC. It codes for CASSKDRTGNNEQFF.